This is a list of T cell receptor beta chains from one sample in a study of T-cell memory formation after mild COVID-19. One entry per CDR3 protein results from TCRdb running MiXCR on the 5' RACE reads. The table shows roughly 350,000 distinct CDR3 sequences, with 12% to 15% occurring only once. The sequenced sample consisted of PBMCs or a T cell subset sorted from them (not recorded which). The source of these receptors is a man aged 18 to 29 who had mild COVID-19 (a few samples of this study predate the infection). Cell type and time point are not known. CDR3s include the opening cysteine and the closing phenylalanine or tryptophan. The order of the fields is CDR3 DNA, CDR3 protein, J gene, V gene, clone size, D gene. A D gene is named only where the DNA matches it firmly. Clone size appears in some rows only: once, few, many, or a class for an expanded clone.

CDR3 DNA: TGTGCCAGCAGTGATCCCCTACTAGCGGGGAAAGAAAACATTCAGTACTTC
CDR3 protein: CASSDPLLAGKENIQYF
J gene: TRBJ2-4
V gene: TRBV6-2/TRBV6-3
clone size: many
D gene: TRBD2

CDR3 DNA: TGTGCCAGCAGCTTACGGGGGGGTTCTGTAAATGAGCAGTTCTTC
CDR3 protein: CASSLRGGSVNEQFF
J gene: TRBJ2-1
V gene: TRBV7-3
clone size: .
D gene: TRBD2

CDR3 DNA: TGTGCCAGCAGCGTCGGACGGTCCGCAACTAATGAAAAACTGTTTTTT
CDR3 protein: CASSVGRSATNEKLFF
J gene: TRBJ1-4
V gene: TRBV25-1
clone size: few
D gene: .

CDR3 DNA: TGCAGTGCTAGAGTTGACAGCTCTAGCACAGATACGCAGTATTTT
CDR3 protein: CSARVDSSSTDTQYF
J gene: TRBJ2-3
V gene: TRBV20-1
clone size: .
D gene: .

CDR3 DNA: TGTGCCAGCTCACCCGGACAGTACACAGATACGCAGTATTTT
CDR3 protein: CASSPGQYTDTQYF
J gene: TRBJ2-3
V gene: TRBV18
clone size: few
D gene: .

CDR3 DNA: TGTGCCAGCTATCCACAGGGTCATTTGGATACGCAGTATTTT
CDR3 protein: CASYPQGHLDTQYF
J gene: TRBJ2-3
V gene: TRBV5-6
clone size: many
D gene: .

CDR3 DNA: TGTGCCAGCTCACCAGCTAGCTCCTACGAGCAGTACTTC
CDR3 protein: CASSPASSYEQYF
J gene: TRBJ2-7
V gene: TRBV18
clone size: .
D gene: .

CDR3 DNA: TGTGCCAGTAGTATACTTTTGACCACTGAAGCTTTCTTT
CDR3 protein: CASSILLTTEAFF
J gene: TRBJ1-1
V gene: TRBV19
clone size: .
D gene: .

CDR3 DNA: TGTGCCAGCAGCTTGGCGCGAGCGGGGGGACACGAGCAGTACTTC
CDR3 protein: CASSLARAGGHEQYF
J gene: TRBJ2-7
V gene: TRBV5-4
clone size: .
D gene: TRBD2

CDR3 DNA: TGTGCCAGCAGTCCTATGGTGCTAGCGGGGGGCCCAAATACGCAGTATTTT
CDR3 protein: CASSPMVLAGGPNTQYF
J gene: TRBJ2-3
V gene: TRBV28
clone size: few
D gene: TRBD2

CDR3 DNA: TGTGCTAGTGGTTTGGCGGGGGGAAAACTGTTTTTT
CDR3 protein: CASGLAGGKLFF
J gene: TRBJ1-4
V gene: TRBV12-5
clone size: few
D gene: .

CDR3 DNA: TGTGCCAGCAGCTTAGGGCCGGACAGGGAGGCTTTCTTT
CDR3 protein: CASSLGPDREAFF
J gene: TRBJ1-1
V gene: TRBV7-2
clone size: few
D gene: TRBD1

CDR3 DNA: TGTGCCAGCAGCTCACAAGGAAGCACTGAAGCTTTCTTT
CDR3 protein: CASSSQGSTEAFF
J gene: TRBJ1-1
V gene: TRBV7-6
clone size: .
D gene: .

CDR3 DNA: TGCGCCAGCAGCCAAGATCGCTCCGGGACCTCCGGGGAAAAACTGTTTTTT
CDR3 protein: CASSQDRSGTSGEKLFF
J gene: TRBJ1-4
V gene: TRBV4-3
clone size: .
D gene: .

CDR3 DNA: TGTGCCAGCAGTTACCATCACAGGGGGAATGAGCAGTTCTTC
CDR3 protein: CASSYHHRGNEQFF
J gene: TRBJ2-1
V gene: TRBV6-6
clone size: .
D gene: TRBD1

CDR3 DNA: TGTGCCAGCGGCGTTGTAAGGGGACAAGAGACCCAGTACTTC
CDR3 protein: CASGVVRGQETQYF
J gene: TRBJ2-5
V gene: TRBV12-3/TRBV12-4
clone size: few
D gene: .

CDR3 DNA: TGTGCCAGCAGCTCGAGCCTGGGGGGGGGCTACGAGCAGTACTTC
CDR3 protein: CASSSSLGGGYEQYF
J gene: TRBJ2-7
V gene: TRBV11-2
clone size: few
D gene: TRBD2

CDR3 DNA: TGCAGCGGGGCAGGGGACTCCTACGAGCAGTACTTC
CDR3 protein: CSGAGDSYEQYF
J gene: TRBJ2-7
V gene: TRBV29-1
clone size: .
D gene: .

CDR3 DNA: TGCAGTGCTCAGATTCCCCGACTAGCGGGGGGCCTTAATGATGGTACGCAGTATTTT
CDR3 protein: CSAQIPRLAGGLNDGTQYF
J gene: TRBJ2-3
V gene: TRBV20-1
clone size: many
D gene: TRBD2

CDR3 DNA: TGCAGCGTTGACGGAATAGCGGGTGAAGAGGATACGCAGTATTTT
CDR3 protein: CSVDGIAGEEDTQYF
J gene: TRBJ2-3
V gene: TRBV29-1
clone size: .
D gene: TRBD2

CDR3 DNA: TGTGCCAGTACCTTCGGCGTAGATCAGCCCCAGCATTTT
CDR3 protein: CASTFGVDQPQHF
J gene: TRBJ1-5
V gene: TRBV7-8
clone size: .
D gene: .

CDR3 DNA: TGTGCCATCAGGGATACTGACAGGGGGCAGGCCAGGAATTCACCCCTCCACTTT
CDR3 protein: CAIRDTDRGQARNSPLHF
J gene: TRBJ1-6
V gene: TRBV10-3
clone size: many
D gene: TRBD1

CDR3 DNA: TGTGCCAGCTCACCACCAGGGACATACACTGAAGCTTTCTTT
CDR3 protein: CASSPPGTYTEAFF
J gene: TRBJ1-1
V gene: TRBV18
clone size: few
D gene: .

CDR3 DNA: TGTGCCAGCAGCTTATACGGGGGGGACTCCTACGAGCAGTACTTC
CDR3 protein: CASSLYGGDSYEQYF
J gene: TRBJ2-7
V gene: TRBV7-2
clone size: once
D gene: TRBD2

CDR3 DNA: TGTGCCAGCTCACCGACGACAGGTTTGAGAAAGACCCAGTACTTC
CDR3 protein: CASSPTTGLRKTQYF
J gene: TRBJ2-5
V gene: TRBV18
clone size: .
D gene: .

CDR3 DNA: TGTGCCAGCAGCCAAGGGGCACAGGGGGGCAATCAGCCCCAGCATTTT
CDR3 protein: CASSQGAQGGNQPQHF
J gene: TRBJ1-5
V gene: TRBV4-2
clone size: many
D gene: TRBD1

CDR3 DNA: TGTGCCAGCAGCATTCAGGGGGATCAGCCCCAGCATTTT
CDR3 protein: CASSIQGDQPQHF
J gene: TRBJ1-5
V gene: TRBV7-3
clone size: many
D gene: TRBD1

CDR3 DNA: TGTGCCAGCAGCTCTCCGACTAGCGGGGTGTGGGGTTACGAGCAGTACTTC
CDR3 protein: CASSSPTSGVWGYEQYF
J gene: TRBJ2-7
V gene: TRBV7-2
clone size: .
D gene: TRBD2

CDR3 DNA: TGTGCCAGCAGCTCCGGGACTAGCATGAATACGCAGTATTTT
CDR3 protein: CASSSGTSMNTQYF
J gene: TRBJ2-3
V gene: TRBV13
clone size: few
D gene: TRBD2

CDR3 DNA: TGTGCCAGCAGCGACAGGGTGTCCTACGAGCAGTACTTC
CDR3 protein: CASSDRVSYEQYF
J gene: TRBJ2-7
V gene: TRBV2
clone size: many
D gene: TRBD1

CDR3 DNA: TGTGCCAGCACTAAGCCCCTAGCGGGGGGTTACAATGAGCAGTTCTTC
CDR3 protein: CASTKPLAGGYNEQFF
J gene: TRBJ2-1
V gene: TRBV6-2/TRBV6-3
clone size: .
D gene: TRBD2

CDR3 DNA: TGCGCCAGCAGCTACCTAGCGGCGGGCACAGATACGCAGTATTTT
CDR3 protein: CASSYLAAGTDTQYF
J gene: TRBJ2-3
V gene: TRBV5-1
clone size: few
D gene: TRBD2

CDR3 DNA: TGTGCCAGCAGCGTTGGGCCCATCGGGGAGGGGAACTATGGCTACACCTTC
CDR3 protein: CASSVGPIGEGNYGYTF
J gene: TRBJ1-2
V gene: TRBV5-8
clone size: .
D gene: .

CDR3 DNA: TGTGCCAGCAGCTGGGGTAGTACTGAAGCTTTCTTT
CDR3 protein: CASSWGSTEAFF
J gene: TRBJ1-1
V gene: TRBV5-8
clone size: .
D gene: .

CDR3 DNA: TGTGCCAGCAGCTTCCGCCCTACAGGGGCCGGCACAGATACGCAGTATTTT
CDR3 protein: CASSFRPTGAGTDTQYF
J gene: TRBJ2-3
V gene: TRBV7-2
clone size: .
D gene: TRBD1

CDR3 DNA: TGCGCCAGCAGCTTGGAACAGGGGAAAACGACTGGTGAAAAACTGTTTTTT
CDR3 protein: CASSLEQGKTTGEKLFF
J gene: TRBJ1-4
V gene: TRBV5-1
clone size: few
D gene: TRBD1

CDR3 DNA: TGCGCCAGCAGCTTCCAGGGTAGCGATGAAAAACTGTTTTTT
CDR3 protein: CASSFQGSDEKLFF
J gene: TRBJ1-4
V gene: TRBV5-1
clone size: .
D gene: .

CDR3 DNA: TGTGCCACCAGCAGAGATCGCCAAGAGACCCAGTACTTC
CDR3 protein: CATSRDRQETQYF
J gene: TRBJ2-5
V gene: TRBV15
clone size: few
D gene: .

CDR3 DNA: TGTGCCAGCAGCCCTGGACGTCCCTCCTATAATTCACCCCTCCACTTT
CDR3 protein: CASSPGRPSYNSPLHF
J gene: TRBJ1-6
V gene: TRBV7-2
clone size: few
D gene: .

CDR3 DNA: TGTGCCAGCAGCCAAGATTTGAGTAACTATGGCTACACCTTC
CDR3 protein: CASSQDLSNYGYTF
J gene: TRBJ1-2
V gene: TRBV4-2
clone size: .
D gene: .

CDR3 DNA: TGCGCCAGCAGGAATCAGGGTTCGAGCACTGAAGCTTTCTTT
CDR3 protein: CASRNQGSSTEAFF
J gene: TRBJ1-1
V gene: TRBV5-1
clone size: few
D gene: .

CDR3 DNA: TGTGCCAGCAGCTGGGGTAGACAGGCCTACAATGAGCAGTTCTTC
CDR3 protein: CASSWGRQAYNEQFF
J gene: TRBJ2-1
V gene: TRBV6-5
clone size: few
D gene: .

CDR3 DNA: TGTGCCATCAGTGATATCGAAAACACTGAAGCTTTCTTT
CDR3 protein: CAISDIENTEAFF
J gene: TRBJ1-1
V gene: TRBV10-3
clone size: .
D gene: .

CDR3 DNA: TGTGCCAGCAGAGGGGCGAGCTACACTGAAGCTTTCTTT
CDR3 protein: CASRGASYTEAFF
J gene: TRBJ1-1
V gene: TRBV6-5
clone size: .
D gene: .

CDR3 DNA: TGCGCCAGCAGGATTAGCGGGGGGGGTTCCAATGAGCAGTTCTTC
CDR3 protein: CASRISGGGSNEQFF
J gene: TRBJ2-1
V gene: TRBV10-2
clone size: .
D gene: TRBD2

CDR3 DNA: TGCGCCAGCAGCCTACTGGGTGGCCCTCATTCACCCCTCCACTTT
CDR3 protein: CASSLLGGPHSPLHF
J gene: TRBJ1-6
V gene: TRBV5-1
clone size: .
D gene: .

CDR3 DNA: TGTGCCAGCAGCGTAGGGGTGACGAGCACAGATACGCAGTATTTT
CDR3 protein: CASSVGVTSTDTQYF
J gene: TRBJ2-3
V gene: TRBV9
clone size: few
D gene: .

CDR3 DNA: TGTGCCTGGAGTGTAAATCCTAGTCAGCCCCAGCATTTT
CDR3 protein: CAWSVNPSQPQHF
J gene: TRBJ1-5
V gene: TRBV30
clone size: .
D gene: .

CDR3 DNA: TGTGCCAGCAGTCGTCGGCAGGAAAATGAAAAACTGTTTTTT
CDR3 protein: CASSRRQENEKLFF
J gene: TRBJ1-4
V gene: TRBV2
clone size: .
D gene: .

CDR3 DNA: TGCGCCAGCAGCGGGCTCACCGGGACACCGAACACTGAAGCTTTCTTT
CDR3 protein: CASSGLTGTPNTEAFF
J gene: TRBJ1-1
V gene: TRBV5-1
clone size: few
D gene: .

CDR3 DNA: TGTGCCAGCAGCCCCCACGCAGGTGATTCCTATAATTCACCCCTCCACTTT
CDR3 protein: CASSPHAGDSYNSPLHF
J gene: TRBJ1-6
V gene: TRBV21-1
clone size: .
D gene: .

CDR3 DNA: TGTGCCAGCAGCGATATGACCGGGACAGGGGCATACTTC
CDR3 protein: CASSDMTGTGAYF
J gene: TRBJ2-4
V gene: TRBV11-1
clone size: few
D gene: TRBD1

CDR3 DNA: TGTGCCAGCGGGGCAATGACAGGGCGAACCGGGGAGCTGTTTTTT
CDR3 protein: CASGAMTGRTGELFF
J gene: TRBJ2-2
V gene: TRBV12-3/TRBV12-4
clone size: .
D gene: TRBD1

CDR3 DNA: TGCGCCAGCAGTAAGCGGGGGGGATGGAATGAGCAGTTCTTC
CDR3 protein: CASSKRGGWNEQFF
J gene: TRBJ2-1
V gene: TRBV10-2
clone size: few
D gene: TRBD2

CDR3 DNA: TGTGCCAGCAGCAACAGGGGTGCGGCGCCCCAGCATTTT
CDR3 protein: CASSNRGAAPQHF
J gene: TRBJ1-5
V gene: TRBV12-3/TRBV12-4
clone size: few
D gene: TRBD1

CDR3 DNA: TGTGCCACCAGCAGAGATATTGAAACCCAGTACTTC
CDR3 protein: CATSRDIETQYF
J gene: TRBJ2-5
V gene: TRBV15
clone size: many
D gene: .

CDR3 DNA: TGTGCCAGCAGTCAGCTCGGTGCAGGGAAGAACACTGAAGCTTTCTTT
CDR3 protein: CASSQLGAGKNTEAFF
J gene: TRBJ1-1
V gene: TRBV2
clone size: .
D gene: .

CDR3 DNA: TGTGCCAGCAGCATACTAGCGGGGGGGCCAGCAGATACGCAGTATTTT
CDR3 protein: CASSILAGGPADTQYF
J gene: TRBJ2-3
V gene: TRBV11-2
clone size: .
D gene: TRBD2

CDR3 DNA: TGTGCCAGCAGTTCCTTTGGTGCGGCTTTCTTT
CDR3 protein: CASSSFGAAFF
J gene: TRBJ1-1
V gene: TRBV6-2/TRBV6-3
clone size: few
D gene: .

CDR3 DNA: TGTGCCAGCAGCCACCTGGGACTCACTCCCACCGGGGAGCTGTTTTTT
CDR3 protein: CASSHLGLTPTGELFF
J gene: TRBJ2-2
V gene: TRBV7-2
clone size: few
D gene: .